These 19 T cell receptor beta chains came from one sample sequenced in a study of T cell repertoires in cytomegalovirus infection. TCRdb used MiXCR to reprocess the reads, holding one entry per CDR3 protein. The sample holds fewer than 550,000 distinct CDR3 sequences, approximately 15% seen once. Sequenced material: CD8+ T cells from PBMCs. The receptors come from a human donor in good health (CMV status not recorded). Some clones in this sample may be carry-over from other donors' samples.

This clonotype turned up a few times. CDR3 loop: CASSTSGGGYEQYF. As DNA, the CDR3 is TGTGCCAGTAGTACCTCGGGAGGCGGCTACGAGCAGTACTTC. The chain uses TRBV19 and TRBJ2-7; 7 bases align to TRBD2. The CDR3 is 14 residues long. V shed 4 bases, J shed 3 bases, and the junction held 6 bases outside the gene matches. From germline, CDR1 is LNHDA and CDR2 SQIVND (reference sequence).

The J gene is TRBJ1-1, the V gene TRBV5-4, with a possible D match to TRBD1 (5 bases). Germline V gives CDR1 SGHNT, CDR2 YYREEE (reference sequence). The CDR3 loop spans 16 amino acids. V was shortened by 2 bases and J by 4 bases, with 18 bases between the two germline ends. The CDR3 is CASSLPSQLQGTEAFF. In DNA, the CDR3 is TGTGCCAGCAGCTTACCTAGTCAGCTCCAGGGCACTGAAGCTTTCTTT.

The genes are TRBV30 and TRBJ2-7, with D unresolved. This CDR3 has 14 residues. Per germline, CDR1 GTSNPN and CDR2 SVGIG (reference sequence). Trimming took off 7 bases at V and 3 bases at J, with 19 bases between the two ends. CDR3 in amino acids: CAFFAAESDYEQYF. DNA of the CDR3: TGTGCCTTTTTTGCTGCGGAATCTGACTACGAGCAGTACTTC.

Concerning this clonotype itself: At one of its ends the junction is not consistent with the germline gene, which may arise from a read error. V gene TRBV6-1 combines with J gene TRBJ2-1, with TRBD2 matching 11 bases. Germline V gene lookup returns CDR1 MNHNS and CDR2 SASEGT. The CDR3 consists of 15 residues. The CDR3 is CASSVAGGRYNERFF. The CDR3 DNA follows: TGTGCCAGCAGTGTAGCGGGAGGGCGCTACAATGAGCGGTTCTTC.

This clonotype was observed at least ten times. The chain employs TRBV7-9 and TRBJ1-2, with a weak D call TRBD1 (5 bases). The V and J ends lost 5 bases and 3 bases respectively, with 25 bases between them. CDR1 and CDR2 (germline): SEHNR, FQNEAQ (reference sequence). This CDR3 region has 18 residues. The CDR3 loop reads CASSGWFGTRTEDYGYTF. The CDR3 DNA reads TGTGCCAGCAGCGGATGGTTCGGGACCCGGACCGAGGACTATGGCTACACCTTC. Drawing the rest from reference TRBV7-9 and TRBJ1-2, the complete variable domain is DTGVSQNPRHKITKRGQNVTFRCDPISEHNRLYWYRQTLGQGPEFLTYFQNEAQLEKSRLLSDRFSAERPKGSFSTLEIQRTEQGDSAMYLCASSGWFGTRTEDYGYTFGSGTRLTVV.

In its sample, this clonotype was seen many times. V is TRBV7-6 and J is TRBJ2-7; TRBD2 agrees at 7 bases. Germline V lookup: CDR1 SGHVS, CDR2 FNYEAQ. CDR3 length: 13 residues. Trimming at V came to 4 bases and at J to 4 bases, leaving 4 bases not matched to a gene. The chain's CDR3 is CASSSASGYEQYF. The CDR3 DNA reads as TGTGCCAGCAGCTCAGCTAGCGGATACGAGCAGTACTTC.

This chain uses TRBV14 with TRBJ2-1; D possibly uses TRBD1 or TRBD2 (6 bases each). V was trimmed by 7 bases and J by 7 bases, leaving 14 bases between them. CDR1 is SGHDN, CDR2 FVKESK, per germline. CDR3 length equals 13 residues. DNA for the CDR3: TGTGCCAGCACGGGGGCCCGGGGGAATGAGCAGTTCTTC. Its translation: CASTGARGNEQFF.

This clonotype came up a few times. The chain is built from TRBV20-1 and TRBJ2-5; TRBD2 aligns across 7 bases. Germline lookup yields CDR1 DFQATT and CDR2 SNEGSKA (reference sequence). Losses at the gene ends were 3 bases for V and 3 bases for J; bases not matched to a gene: 4. The CDR3 length is 13 residues. The CDR3, as DNA: TGCAGTGCTAGCGGGGGGTGGAAAGAGACCCAGTACTTC. Translated, it gives CSASGGWKETQYF.

The genes are TRBV9 and TRBJ2-6; tentative D call: TRBD2 (5 bases). This CDR3 is built from 15 residues. The germline V gene has CDR1 SGDLS and CDR2 YYNGEE. Trimming removed 3 bases at V and 2 bases at J, with 9 bases between. CDR3 sequence reads: CASSGDGAGANVLTF. As DNA, the CDR3 is TGTGCCAGCAGCGGCGACGGGGCTGGGGCCAACGTCCTGACTTTC. Drawing the rest from reference TRBV9 and TRBJ2-6, the complete variable domain is DSGVTQTPKHLITATGQRVTLRCSPRSGDLSVYWYQQSLDQGLQFLIQYYNGEERAKGNILERFSAQQFPDLHSELNLSSLELGDSALYFCASSGDGAGANVLTFGAGSRLTVL.

This clonotype was seen a handful of times. The rearrangement joins TRBV6-4 to TRBJ2-3, with D unresolved. Trimming shortened V by 0 bases and J by 3 bases, and 4 bases separated the two germline ends. The germline V gene encodes CDR1 MRHNA and CDR2 SNTAGT. The CDR3 has 13 amino acids. Here the CDR3 DNA reads TGTGCCAGCAGTGACTCAGAGACAGATACGCAGTATTTT. This encodes CASSDSETDTQYF.

This clonotype was observed at least ten times. The chain is built from TRBV2 and TRBJ2-7; no clear D gene. The CDR3 covers 12 residues. The germline V gene has CDR1 SNHLY and CDR2 FYNNEI. Trimming removed 4 bases at V and 2 bases at J, with 6 bases between. The CDR3 nucleotides read TGTGCCAGCAGTGGAGTCGCCTACGAGCAGTACTTC. It translates to CASSGVAYEQYF.

On this clonotype: Just one base apart from a much larger clone, this may be a read error. The conserved phenylalanine or tryptophan normally closing the CDR3 is absent here, so this likely arose from a read error. This rearrangement joins TRBV11-2 to TRBJ2-6; no reliable D call. CDR3 length: 15 residues. Trimming shortened V by 3 bases and J by 0 bases, and 6 bases separated the two germline ends. Germline loops: CDR1 SGHAT, CDR2 FQNNGV. CDR3 nucleotide sequence: TGTGCCAGCAGCTTGGCCCTCTCTGGGGCCAACGTCCTGACTTTA. Amino acid sequence: CASSLALSGANVLTL.

This clonotype was detected many times. V and J are TRBV6-9 and TRBJ1-1, with D unresolved. Germline CDR1 is MNHGY and CDR2 is SVAAGI. The CDR3 spans 15 residues. V shed 7 bases and J shed 4 bases, with 19 bases lying between them. This CDR3 reads CASITNLDVITEAFF. CDR3 nucleotides: TGTGCCAGCATTACCAACCTGGATGTCATCACTGAAGCTTTCTTT.

The rearrangement joins TRBV12-3 or TRBV12-4 to TRBJ2-5, with a tentative D call TRBD1 (6 bases). Trimming stripped 3 bases from V and 0 bases from J, with 11 bases between. The CDR3 length is 15 residues. Here the CDR3 reads CASSLAGVYQETQYF. In DNA form, the CDR3 reads TGTGCCAGCAGTTTGGCAGGGGTGTACCAAGAGACCCAGTACTTC.

This clonotype was seen ten or more times. V gene TRBV20-1 combines with J gene TRBJ1-1; TRBD1 matches 7 bases. The germline CDR1 and CDR2 sequences are DFQATT and SNEGSKA (reference sequence). Losses at the gene ends were 6 bases for V and 1 base for J; bases not matched to a gene: 8. The CDR3 is 14 amino acids. CDR3 bases: TGCAGTGCCATGGGACAGCCTGGGAACACTGAAGCTTTCTTT. Encoded protein: CSAMGQPGNTEAFF.

Details on this clonotype: An end of the junction differs from the germline gene, which may be a read error. This chain links TRBV5-3 with TRBJ1-1, with D unclear. TRBV5-3 is an open reading frame, and its role is uncertain. The CDR3 contains 13 residues. DNA of the CDR3: TGTGCCAGCAGCTTGGATGGCGACGCTGAAGCTTTCTTT. Its protein product is CASSLDGDAEAFF.

This clonotype was seen a few times. The chain couples TRBV29-1 to TRBJ2-7; 7 nucleotides align to TRBD1. Losses at the gene ends were 5 bases for V and 2 bases for J; bases not matched to a gene: 3. The CDR3 is 12 amino acids. Germline CDR1 and CDR2: SQVTM and ANQGSEA. The DNA of the CDR3 is TGCAGCGTTTCAGGGGGTCCCTACGAGCAGTACTTC. Translating it yields CSVSGGPYEQYF.

Concerning this clonotype: This clone may be a read error of a much larger clone one base away. This rearrangement joins TRBV19 to TRBJ2-4; D remains unclear. Germline CDR1 LNHDA, CDR2 SQIVND (reference sequence). This CDR3 comprises 14 residues. CDR3 region: CPSSSARAKNIQYF. Written as DNA, the CDR3 is TGTCCCAGTAGTTCGGCGAGGGCCAAAAACATTCAGTACTTC. The entire variable domain, with the rest obtained from reference TRBV19 and TRBJ2-4, is as follows: DGGITQSPKYLFRKEGQNVTLSCEQNLNHDAMYWYRQDPGQGLRLIYYSQIVNDFQKGDIAEGYSVSREKKESFPLTVTSAQKNPTAFYLCPSSSARAKNIQYFGAGTRLSVL.

This clonotype was recorded at least ten times. The chain is built from TRBV7-9 and TRBJ2-1; 10 bases fit TRBD1. The V gene's germline CDR1 is SEHNR and CDR2 FQNEAQ (reference sequence). Trimming removed 4 bases from V and 4 bases from J; junction bases left unmatched: 10. The CDR3 consists of 17 residues. CDR3 sequence reads: CASSSKMDRGWYNEQFF. The CDR3 DNA reads as TGTGCCAGCAGCTCGAAAATGGACAGGGGGTGGTACAATGAGCAGTTCTTC.